Here is one TCR beta chain with its context. What it binds is not known. The sample originates from a study of cytomegalovirus exposure and HLA in healthy donors. Germline V gene sequence: CDR1 SNHLY, CDR2 FYNNEI. The CDR3 runs to 16 residues. J gave up 1 base and V 3 bases, and 7 bases lay outside the gene matches. The repertoire was sequenced with immunoSEQ multiplex PCR; TCRdb's copy has only in-frame clones and lacks some. This sample has 70,000 to 85,000 clones, with roughly 94% found just once. Whole-study findings and limits: It was approximately 150 TCR beta chains that were listed as cytomegalovirus-associated. Most TCR sequences proved rare, with some public TCRs found in many donors. High sensitivity and specificity were reportedly achieved when the classifier diagnosed cytomegalovirus status.

Material for sequencing was PBMCs. V usage is TRBV2 and J usage is TRBJ2-5; TRBD2 aligns across 8 bases. The receptor's source is a woman under 30 in good health and CMV-seropositive. CDR3 in DNA: TGTGCCAGCAGTGACGGCGCGGGGGGTCCCCAAGAGACCCAGTACTTC. Translating it yields CASSDGAGGPQETQYF.